This T cell receptor (beta chain) was captured in a study of spatial heterogeneity in lung cancer. The wider study: Sequences of the beta chain were consistently detected in greater numbers than alpha-chain sequences. General observations from the study: Intratumoral expanded alpha and beta TCR counts were found to track tumor mutation counts.

Each TCR cDNA molecule carried a unique molecular identifier. TCRdb redid the calling of the 5' RACE reads with MiXCR, one entry per CDR3 protein. The sample lists about 100,000 distinct CDR3 sequences, roughly 4.5% seen once, with less than 25% in the top ten. This clonotype was seen ten or more times. Its matching antigen is unknown. Time point of the sample: sample taken at primary tumor resection. The CDR3 is 15 amino acids. The germline V and J ends were trimmed by 1 base and 5 bases, with 11 bases remaining between them. Germline CDR1 and CDR2: SGHAT and FQNNGV. Sequenced here: lung tumor tissue, sampled at surgery. This TCR derives from a male donor with early-stage non-small cell lung cancer. V usage is TRBV11-2 and J usage is TRBJ2-2, with D unresolved. The CDR3 here is CASSLGIVSTGELFF. In nucleotides, the CDR3 is TGTGCCAGCAGCTTAGGAATTGTCAGTACCGGGGAGCTGTTTTTT.